These 2 T cell receptor beta chains were all obtained from the same sample, sequenced in a study of blood T cell repertoires in COVID-19. The protocol was immunoSEQ multiplex PCR, while the TCRdb copy is restricted to in-frame clones and leaves out a portion. The sample consists of about 220,000 clones, about 88% of them appearing once. Sequenced: peripheral blood. The source is a man aged 45-65 years who had recovered from COVID-19.

There are a few counts of this clone. The chain has TRBV28 and TRBJ1-2, with a weak D call TRBD1 (5 bases). The V gene's germline CDR1 is MDHEN and CDR2 SYDVKM. V lost 4 bases, J lost 3 bases, and 18 bases lay in between. This CDR3 has 16 amino acids. DNA of the CDR3: TGTGCCAGCAGTTCCGGAGGGGTTACTTCGGACTATGGCTACACCTTC. Amino acids: CASSSGGVTSDYGYTF.

The chain employs TRBV29-1 and TRBJ2-7; 10 nucleotides align to TRBD2. CDR1 is SQVTM and CDR2 is ANQGSEA in the germline V gene. This CDR3 has 14 amino acids. Trimming took 6 bases from V and 1 from J; bases not matched to a gene: 6. CDR3 sequence: CSVVAGGRSYEQYF. For the CDR3, the DNA is TGCAGCGTGGTAGCGGGAGGCAGATCCTACGAGCAGTACTTC.